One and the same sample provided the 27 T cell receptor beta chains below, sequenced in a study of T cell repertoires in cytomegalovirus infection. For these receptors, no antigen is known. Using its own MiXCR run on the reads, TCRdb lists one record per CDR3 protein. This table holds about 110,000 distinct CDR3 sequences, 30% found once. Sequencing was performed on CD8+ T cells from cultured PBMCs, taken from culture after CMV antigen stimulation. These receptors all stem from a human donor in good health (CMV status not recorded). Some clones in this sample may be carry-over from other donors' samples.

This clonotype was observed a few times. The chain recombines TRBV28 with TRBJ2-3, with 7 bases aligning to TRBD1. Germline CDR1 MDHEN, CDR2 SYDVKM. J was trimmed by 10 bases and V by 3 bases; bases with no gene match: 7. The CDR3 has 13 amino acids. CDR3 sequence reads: CASSLTGPGAQYF. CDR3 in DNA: TGTGCCAGCAGTTTGACAGGGCCTGGTGCGCAGTATTTT.

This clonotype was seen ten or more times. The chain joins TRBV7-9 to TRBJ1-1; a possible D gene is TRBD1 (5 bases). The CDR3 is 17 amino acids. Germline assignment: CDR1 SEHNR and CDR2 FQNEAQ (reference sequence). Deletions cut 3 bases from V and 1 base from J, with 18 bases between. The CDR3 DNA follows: TGTGCCAGCAGCTTTCCCTTGGAGGGGAGTAGGAACACTGAAGCTTTCTTT. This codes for CASSFPLEGSRNTEAFF.

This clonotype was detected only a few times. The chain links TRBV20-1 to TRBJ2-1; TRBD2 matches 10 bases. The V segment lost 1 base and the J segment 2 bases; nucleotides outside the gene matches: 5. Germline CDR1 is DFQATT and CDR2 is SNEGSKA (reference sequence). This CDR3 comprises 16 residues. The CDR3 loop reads CSARGVAGGTYNEQFF. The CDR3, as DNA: TGCAGTGCTAGAGGAGTAGCGGGGGGTACCTACAATGAGCAGTTCTTC.

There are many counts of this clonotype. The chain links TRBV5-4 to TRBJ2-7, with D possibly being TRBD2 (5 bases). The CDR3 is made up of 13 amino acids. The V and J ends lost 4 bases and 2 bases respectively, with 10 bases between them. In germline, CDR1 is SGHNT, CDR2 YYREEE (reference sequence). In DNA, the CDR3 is TGTGCCAGCAGCCCCGGGAAAACCTACGAGCAGTACTTC. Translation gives CASSPGKTYEQYF.

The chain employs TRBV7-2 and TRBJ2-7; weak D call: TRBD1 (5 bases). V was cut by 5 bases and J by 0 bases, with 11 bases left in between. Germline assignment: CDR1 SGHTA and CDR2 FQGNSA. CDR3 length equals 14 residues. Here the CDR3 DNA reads TGTGCCAGCAGCCCGTACAGGAGCTCCTACGAGCAGTACTTC. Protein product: CASSPYRSSYEQYF.

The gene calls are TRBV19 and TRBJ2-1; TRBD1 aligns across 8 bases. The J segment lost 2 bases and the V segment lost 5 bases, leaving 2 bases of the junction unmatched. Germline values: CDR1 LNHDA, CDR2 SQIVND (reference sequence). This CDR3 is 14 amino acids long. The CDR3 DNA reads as TGTGCCAGTAGTTACAGGGGGACCTACAATGAGCAGTTCTTC. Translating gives CASSYRGTYNEQFF. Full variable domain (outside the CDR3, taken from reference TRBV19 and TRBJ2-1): DGGITQSPKYLFRKEGQNVTLSCEQNLNHDAMYWYRQDPGQGLRLIYYSQIVNDFQKGDIAEGYSVSREKKESFPLTVTSAQKNPTAFYLCASSYRGTYNEQFFGPGTRLTVL.

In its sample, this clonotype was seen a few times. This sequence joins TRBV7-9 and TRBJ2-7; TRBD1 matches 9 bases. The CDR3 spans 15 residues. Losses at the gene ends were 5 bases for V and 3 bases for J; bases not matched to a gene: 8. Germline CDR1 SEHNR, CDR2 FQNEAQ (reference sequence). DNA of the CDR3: TGTGCCAGCAGCCGTAGGACAGGGGAAATCTACGAGCAGTACTTC. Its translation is CASSRRTGEIYEQYF.

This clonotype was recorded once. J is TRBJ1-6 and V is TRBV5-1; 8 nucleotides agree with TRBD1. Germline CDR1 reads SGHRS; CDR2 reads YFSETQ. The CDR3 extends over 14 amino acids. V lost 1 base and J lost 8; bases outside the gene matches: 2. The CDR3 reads CASSLTTGDSPLHF. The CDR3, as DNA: TGCGCCAGCAGCTTGACGACAGGGGATTCACCCCTCCACTTT.

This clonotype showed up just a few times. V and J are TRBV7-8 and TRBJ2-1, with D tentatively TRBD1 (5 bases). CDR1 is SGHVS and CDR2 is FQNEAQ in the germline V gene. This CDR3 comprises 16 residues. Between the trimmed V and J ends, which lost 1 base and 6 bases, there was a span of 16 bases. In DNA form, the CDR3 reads TGTGCCAGCAGCTTAGTCGGCAGAGCCAGGGTCAATGAGCAGTTCTTC. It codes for CASSLVGRARVNEQFF.

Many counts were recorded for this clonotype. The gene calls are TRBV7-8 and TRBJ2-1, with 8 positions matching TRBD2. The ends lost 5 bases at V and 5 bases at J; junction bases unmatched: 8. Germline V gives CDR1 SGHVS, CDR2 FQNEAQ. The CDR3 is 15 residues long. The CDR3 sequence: CASSPRGGVNNEQFF. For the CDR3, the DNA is TGTGCCAGCAGCCCACGGGGGGGCGTAAACAATGAGCAGTTCTTC.

CDR3 in amino acids: CASSADSMNTEAFF. CDR3 in DNA: TGTGCCAGCAGCGCGGACAGCATGAACACTGAAGCTTTCTTT. The chain links TRBV5-6 to TRBJ1-1; TRBD1 might be the D (6 bases). Looked up from germline, CDR1 is SGHDT and CDR2 is YYEEEE. The CDR3 has 14 amino acids. V shed 4 bases and J shed 0 bases, with 10 bases lying between them.

Written as DNA, the CDR3 is TGTGCCAGCAGTTACCAAGTAAGGGCGGGGTTCAGCTCCTATAATTCACCCCTCCACTTT. Its translation: CASSYQVRAGFSSYNSPLHF. The chain carries TRBV6-6 and TRBJ1-6; D is ambiguous. The CDR3 runs to 20 residues. Trimming stripped 2 bases from V and 0 bases from J, with 20 bases between. Germline V gene lookup returns CDR1 MNHNY and CDR2 SVGAGI (reference sequence).

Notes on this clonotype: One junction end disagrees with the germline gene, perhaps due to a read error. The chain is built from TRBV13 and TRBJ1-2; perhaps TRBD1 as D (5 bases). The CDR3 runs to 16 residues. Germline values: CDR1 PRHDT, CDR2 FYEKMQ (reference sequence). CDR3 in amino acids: CASSLFPDTGYYGYTF. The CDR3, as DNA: TGCGCCAGCAGCTTGTTCCCGGACACCGGCTACTATGGCTACACCTTC.

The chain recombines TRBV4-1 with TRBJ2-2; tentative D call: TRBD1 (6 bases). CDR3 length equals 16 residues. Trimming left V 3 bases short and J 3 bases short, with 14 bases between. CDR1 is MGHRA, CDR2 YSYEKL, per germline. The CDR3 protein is CASSQEPGQDTGELFF. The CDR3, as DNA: TGCGCCAGCAGCCAGGAACCGGGACAAGACACCGGGGAGCTGTTTTTT.

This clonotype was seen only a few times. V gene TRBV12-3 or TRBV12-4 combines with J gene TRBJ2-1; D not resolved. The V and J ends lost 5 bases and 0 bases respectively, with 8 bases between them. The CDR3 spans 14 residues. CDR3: CASSAYTSYNEQFF. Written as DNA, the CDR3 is TGTGCCAGCAGTGCTTATACCTCCTACAATGAGCAGTTCTTC.

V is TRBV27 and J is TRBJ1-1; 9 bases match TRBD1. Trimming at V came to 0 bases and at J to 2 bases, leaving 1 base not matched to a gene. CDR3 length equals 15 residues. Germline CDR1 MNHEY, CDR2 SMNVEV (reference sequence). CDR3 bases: TGTGCCAGCAGTTTATCGACAGGGGGAAACACTGAAGCTTTCTTT. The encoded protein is CASSLSTGGNTEAFF.

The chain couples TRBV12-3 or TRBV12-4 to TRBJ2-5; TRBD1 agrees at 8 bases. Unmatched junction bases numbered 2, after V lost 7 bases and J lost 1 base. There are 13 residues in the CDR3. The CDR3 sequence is CASTGQVQETQYF. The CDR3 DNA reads TGTGCCAGCACGGGACAGGTCCAAGAGACCCAGTACTTC.

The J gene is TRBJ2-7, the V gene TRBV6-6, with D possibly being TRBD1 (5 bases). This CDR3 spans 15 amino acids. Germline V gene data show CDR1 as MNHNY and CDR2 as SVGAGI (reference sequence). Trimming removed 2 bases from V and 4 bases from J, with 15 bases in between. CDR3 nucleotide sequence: TGTGCCAGCAGTTACCAGGGATGGTTCAGTTACGAGCAGTACTTC. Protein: CASSYQGWFSYEQYF.

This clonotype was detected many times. CDR3 sequence: CASSLGASGGKHSTDTQYF. The CDR3 DNA reads TGTGCCAGCAGCTTGGGGGCTAGCGGGGGAAAACATAGCACAGATACGCAGTATTTT. The chain has TRBV5-4 and TRBJ2-3, with 10 bases aligning to TRBD2. The CDR3 runs to 19 residues. V was clipped by 0 bases and J by 0 bases; unmatched bases: 10. Germline V gives CDR1 SGHNT, CDR2 YYREEE (reference sequence).

In DNA, the CDR3 is TGTGCCAGCACCATGCTAGGGGGGAGCTCACCCCTCCACTTT. Protein product: CASTMLGGSSPLHF. This chain links TRBV5-3 with TRBJ1-6, with a weak D call TRBD1 (6 bases). Being an ORF, TRBV5-3 has a function that is uncertain. The V and J ends lost 8 bases and 10 bases respectively, with 19 bases between them. The CDR3 is 14 amino acids.

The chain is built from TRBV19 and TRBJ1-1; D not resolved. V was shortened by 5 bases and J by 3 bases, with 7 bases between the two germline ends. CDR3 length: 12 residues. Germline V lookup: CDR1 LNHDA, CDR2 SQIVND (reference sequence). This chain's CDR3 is CASSVAYTEAFF. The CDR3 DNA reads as TGTGCCAGTAGTGTCGCATACACTGAAGCTTTCTTT.

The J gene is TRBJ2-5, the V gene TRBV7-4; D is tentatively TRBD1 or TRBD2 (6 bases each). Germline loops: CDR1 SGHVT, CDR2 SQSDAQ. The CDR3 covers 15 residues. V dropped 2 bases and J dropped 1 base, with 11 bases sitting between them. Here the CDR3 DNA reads TGTGCCAGCAGCTTACCTTCGGGGGCCCAAGAGACCCAGTACTTC. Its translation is CASSLPSGAQETQYF.

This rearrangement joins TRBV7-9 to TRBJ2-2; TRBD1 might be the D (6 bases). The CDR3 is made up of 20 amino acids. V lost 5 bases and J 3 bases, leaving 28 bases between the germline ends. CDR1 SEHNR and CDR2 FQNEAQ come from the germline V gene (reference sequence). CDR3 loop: CASSNPLQGPVLPDTGELFF. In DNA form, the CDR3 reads TGTGCCAGCAGCAATCCATTACAGGGCCCTGTCCTACCAGACACCGGGGAGCTGTTTTTT.

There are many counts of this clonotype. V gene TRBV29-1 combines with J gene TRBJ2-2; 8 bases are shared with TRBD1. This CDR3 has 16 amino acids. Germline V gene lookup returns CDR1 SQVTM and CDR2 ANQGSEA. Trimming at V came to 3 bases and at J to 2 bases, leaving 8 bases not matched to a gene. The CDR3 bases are TGCAGCGTTGACGGGACAGGTGGTAGTAACACCGGGGAGCTGTTTTTT. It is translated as CSVDGTGGSNTGELFF.

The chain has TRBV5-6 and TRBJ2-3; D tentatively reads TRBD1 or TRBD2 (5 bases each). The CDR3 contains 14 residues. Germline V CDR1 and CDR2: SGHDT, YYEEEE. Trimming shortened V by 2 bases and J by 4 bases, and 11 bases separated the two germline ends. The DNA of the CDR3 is TGTGCCAGCAGCTTCCAGGGAGAGGCAGATACGCAGTATTTT. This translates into CASSFQGEADTQYF.

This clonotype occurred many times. In nucleotides, the CDR3 is TGTGCCAGCAGCTTAGACGTCCATTTTCCGGTCACCGGGGAGCTGTTTTTT. It encodes CASSLDVHFPVTGELFF. The genes are TRBV7-6 and TRBJ2-2; no clear D. Trimming removed 1 base from V and 4 bases from J, with 16 bases in between. The V gene's germline CDR1 is SGHVS and CDR2 FNYEAQ. The CDR3 is made up of 17 amino acids.

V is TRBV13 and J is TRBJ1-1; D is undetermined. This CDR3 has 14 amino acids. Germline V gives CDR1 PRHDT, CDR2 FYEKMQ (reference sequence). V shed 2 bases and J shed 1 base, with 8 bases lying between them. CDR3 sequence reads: CASSLIRKNTEAFF. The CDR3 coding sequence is TGTGCCAGCAGCTTAATACGGAAGAACACTGAAGCTTTCTTT.